Included here is one T cell receptor (beta chain) sequence, with context. Its antigen remains unknown. This specimen belongs to a study of cytomegalovirus exposure and HLA in healthy donors. Study results and limitations: As a later analysis revealed, most CMV-associated TCR beta chains appeared HLA-restricted.

Between the trimmed V and J ends, which lost 2 bases and 7 bases, there was a span of 8 bases. This CDR3 spans 12 amino acids. The germline CDR1 and CDR2 sequences are MNHEY and SVGAGI. PCR employed 60 Vbeta and 13 Jbeta primers. TCRdb keeps only in-frame clones here, not all; method: immunoSEQ multiplex PCR. The profile shows some 130,000 clones, around 72% of them singletons. The TCR was taken from a woman aged 40 to 50 in good health and CMV-seronegative. V usage is TRBV6-5 and J usage is TRBJ1-1; D remains unclear. Sample: PBMCs. CDR3 amino acids: CASSYLGIEAFF. The CDR3 nucleotides are TGTGCCAGCAGTTACCTAGGAATTGAAGCTTTCTTT.